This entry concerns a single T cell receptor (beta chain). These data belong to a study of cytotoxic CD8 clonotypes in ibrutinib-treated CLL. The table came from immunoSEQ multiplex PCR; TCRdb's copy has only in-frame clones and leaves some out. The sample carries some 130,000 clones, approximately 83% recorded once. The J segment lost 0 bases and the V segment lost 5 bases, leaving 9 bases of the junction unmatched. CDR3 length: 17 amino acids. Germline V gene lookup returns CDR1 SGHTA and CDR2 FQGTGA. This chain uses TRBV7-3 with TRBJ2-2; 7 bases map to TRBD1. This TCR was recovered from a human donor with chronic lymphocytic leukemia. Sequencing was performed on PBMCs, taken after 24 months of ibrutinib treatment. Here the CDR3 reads CASSPRLGQTNTGELFF. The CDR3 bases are TGTGCCAGCAGCCCACGCCTGGGACAGACGAACACCGGGGAGCTGTTTTTT.